The rows below give T cell receptor beta chains drawn from one sample of a study of blood T cell repertoires in COVID-19. Assay used: immunoSEQ multiplex PCR; TCRdb lists only in-frame clones, some missing. The table lists 48,000 or so clones, around 85% of them singletons. The sequenced sample consisted of peripheral blood. These receptors were obtained from a woman in her sixties or seventies with acute or convalescent COVID-19. The CDR3 runs from the conserved cysteine through the conserved F or W. A D gene is named only where the DNA matches it firmly. Not all rows give a size; the values are once, few, many and, for expanded clones, a class.

size,V,D,J,CDR3,DNA
NA,TRBV24-1,NA,TRBJ2-3,CATSDGGKSSDTQYF,TGTGCCACCAGTGATGGGGGGAAATCGTCAGATACGCAGTATTTT
NA,TRBV15,NA,TRBJ1-4,CATSRDYQGGEKLFF,TGTGCCACCAGCAGAGATTACCAGGGCGGTGAAAAACTGTTTTTT
few,TRBV6-6,NA,TRBJ2-7,CASSTSGTGPYEQYF,TGTGCCAGCAGTACCTCCGGGACTGGGCCCTACGAGCAGTACTTC
NA,TRBV30,NA,TRBJ2-1,CAWSVGGSGRSYNEQFF,TGTGCCTGGAGTGTAGGAGGGAGTGGTCGCTCCTACAATGAGCAGTTCTTC
NA,TRBV3-1/TRBV3-2,TRBD1,TRBJ1-5,CASSQGTGGNQPQHF,TGTGCCAGCAGCCAAGGGACAGGGGGCAATCAGCCCCAGCATTTT
NA,TRBV6-5,TRBD2,TRBJ2-1,CASRGGSSYNEQFF,TGTGCCAGCAGGGGCGGGAGCTCCTACAATGAGCAGTTCTTC
NA,TRBV27,TRBD2,TRBJ2-3,CASSPGVAGRGTDTQYF,TGTGCCAGCAGTCCCGGGGTAGCGGGGAGGGGCACAGATACGCAGTATTTT
NA,TRBV15,NA,TRBJ2-2,CATSRDRHGAGELFF,TGTGCCACCAGCAGAGATCGACATGGCGCCGGGGAGCTGTTTTTT
NA,TRBV6-5,NA,TRBJ1-2,CASSYSFRGYRYTF,TGTGCCAGCAGTTACTCGTTCAGGGGATATCGCTACACCTTC
few,TRBV6-5,TRBD2,TRBJ2-2,CASLRRGGSGELFF,TGTGCCAGCCTACGGCGGGGGGGCTCCGGGGAGCTGTTTTTT
NA,TRBV4-3,TRBD1,TRBJ1-4,CASSHVKGGQGSEKLFF,TGCGCCAGCAGCCATGTAAAGGGGGGACAGGGAAGTGAAAAACTGTTTTTT
once,TRBV24-1,TRBD1,TRBJ2-2,CATSDHAGGKTGELFF,TGTGCCACCAGTGACCATGCAGGGGGAAAAACCGGGGAGCTGTTTTTT
NA,TRBV6-5,NA,TRBJ2-7,CASRSPEDSSYEQYF,TGTGCCAGCAGATCCCCGGAGGATAGCTCCTACGAGCAGTACTTC
once,TRBV5-1,NA,TRBJ2-5,CASTWRGQETQYF,TGCGCCAGCACCTGGCGGGGACAAGAGACCCAGTACTTC
NA,TRBV5-6,NA,TRBJ1-5,CASSLEGRDNQPQHF,TGTGCCAGCAGCTTGGAGGGCAGGGACAATCAGCCCCAGCATTTT
few,TRBV7-2,NA,TRBJ2-5,CASSPDRGRRETQYF,TGTGCCAGCAGCCCTGACAGAGGACGGCGAGAGACCCAGTACTTC
NA,TRBV5-6,TRBD2,TRBJ2-1,CASTFGSGGDNEQFF,TGTGCCAGCACCTTCGGTAGCGGGGGAGACAATGAGCAGTTCTTC
NA,TRBV19,NA,TRBJ2-2,CASSRARGAENTGELFF,TGTGCCAGTAGTAGGGCCAGGGGGGCAGAAAACACCGGGGAGCTGTTTTTT
NA,TRBV6-5,TRBD2,TRBJ2-7,CASSPGTSGGYEQYF,TGTGCCAGCAGTCCTGGGACTAGCGGGGGATACGAGCAGTACTTC
NA,TRBV11-2,TRBD2,TRBJ2-7,CASSLAGTSGSSSYEQYF,TGTGCCAGCAGCTTAGCAGGGACTAGCGGGTCTAGCTCCTACGAGCAGTACTTC
NA,TRBV5-1,NA,TRBJ1-1,CASSLAPGTSFEAFF,TGCGCCAGCAGCTTGGCGCCGGGGACATCGTTTGAAGCTTTCTTT
NA,TRBV2,NA,TRBJ2-6,CASSEGGVGANVLTF,TGTGCCAGCAGTGAGGGCGGGGTCGGGGCCAACGTCCTGACTTTC
NA,TRBV7-2,NA,TRBJ1-4,CASSRDGREKLFF,TGTGCCAGCAGCCGGGACGGGAGGGAAAAACTGTTTTTT
NA,TRBV18,NA,TRBJ1-2,CASSPPGRGYGYTF,TGTGCCAGCTCACCTCCTGGCCGCGGGTATGGCTACACCTTC
NA,TRBV9,NA,TRBJ2-2,CASSETGNTGELFF,TGTGCCAGCAGCGAGACAGGGAACACCGGGGAGCTGTTTTTT
once,TRBV13,TRBD1,TRBJ1-4,CASSLGRGGQGHEKLFF,TGTGCCAGCAGCTTAGGCCGCGGAGGACAGGGACATGAAAAACTGTTTTTT
once,TRBV4-2,NA,TRBJ1-2,CASSTVGGYTF,TGTGCCAGCAGCACCGTGGGCGGCTACACCTTC